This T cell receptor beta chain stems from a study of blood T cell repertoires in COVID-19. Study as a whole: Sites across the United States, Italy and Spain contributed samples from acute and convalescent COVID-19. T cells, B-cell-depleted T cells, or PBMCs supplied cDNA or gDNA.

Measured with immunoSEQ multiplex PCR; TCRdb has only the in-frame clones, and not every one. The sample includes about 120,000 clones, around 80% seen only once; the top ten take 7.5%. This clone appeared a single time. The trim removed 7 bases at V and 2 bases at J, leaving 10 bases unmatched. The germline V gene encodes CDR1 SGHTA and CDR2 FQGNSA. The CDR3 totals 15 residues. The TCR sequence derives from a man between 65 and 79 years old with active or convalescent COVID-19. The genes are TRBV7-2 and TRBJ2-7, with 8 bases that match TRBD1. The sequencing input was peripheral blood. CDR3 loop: CASTQTGTGPYEQYF. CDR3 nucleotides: TGTGCCAGCACCCAAACAGGGACAGGACCCTACGAGCAGTACTTC.